The sequence of this T cell receptor beta chain was determined in a study of T cell changes during pregnancy in multiple sclerosis. Produced via immunoSEQ multiplex PCR; TCRdb's table is partial and in-frame only. The sample yields some 58,000 clones, about 96% seen once. Germline V gives CDR1 MNHEY, CDR2 SMNVEV (reference sequence). The CDR3 runs to 15 residues. Losses at the gene ends were 2 bases for V and 3 bases for J; bases not matched to a gene: 7. This TCR derives from a female donor with multiple sclerosis, enrolled in a pregnancy study. This chain uses TRBV27 with TRBJ2-7, with TRBD2 identical over 7 bases. Sequenced here: CD8+ T cells from peripheral blood mononuclear cells, sampled after pregnancy. CDR3 DNA: TGTGCCAGCAGTTTAGCGGGGGACCAACTCTACGAGCAGTACTTC. It translates to CASSLAGDQLYEQYF.